Below, one T cell receptor (beta chain) is given with its context. The data were produced by immunoSEQ multiplex PCR, yet TCRdb's version contains in-frame clones alone and is incomplete. The sample has 120,000 or so clones, 80% to 95% seen once. The data were obtained in a study of control samples from healthy donors and cancer patients. V was clipped by 4 bases and J by 0 bases, with 4 bases between them. CDR1 and CDR2 from the germline V gene are SNHLY and FYNNEI. The length of the CDR3 is 14 residues. The receptor was derived from a man aged 80 or over with head and neck cancer. What was sequenced was PBMCs. The J gene is TRBJ2-6, the V gene TRBV2; D is uncertain. CDR3 in amino acids: CASSVDSGANVLTF. CDR3 sequence (DNA): TGTGCCAGCAGTGTAGACTCTGGGGCCAACGTCCTGACTTTC.